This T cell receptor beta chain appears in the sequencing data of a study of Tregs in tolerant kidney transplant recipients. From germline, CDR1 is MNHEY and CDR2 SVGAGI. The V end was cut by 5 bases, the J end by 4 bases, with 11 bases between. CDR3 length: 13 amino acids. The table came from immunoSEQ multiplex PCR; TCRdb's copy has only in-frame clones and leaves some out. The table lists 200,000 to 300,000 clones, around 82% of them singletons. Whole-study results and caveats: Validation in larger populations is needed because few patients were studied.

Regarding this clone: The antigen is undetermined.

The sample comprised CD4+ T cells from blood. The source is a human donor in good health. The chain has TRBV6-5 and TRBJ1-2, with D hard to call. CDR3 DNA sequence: TGTGCCAGCAGTAACAGAAACTCCTATGGCTACACCTTC. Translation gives CASSNRNSYGYTF.